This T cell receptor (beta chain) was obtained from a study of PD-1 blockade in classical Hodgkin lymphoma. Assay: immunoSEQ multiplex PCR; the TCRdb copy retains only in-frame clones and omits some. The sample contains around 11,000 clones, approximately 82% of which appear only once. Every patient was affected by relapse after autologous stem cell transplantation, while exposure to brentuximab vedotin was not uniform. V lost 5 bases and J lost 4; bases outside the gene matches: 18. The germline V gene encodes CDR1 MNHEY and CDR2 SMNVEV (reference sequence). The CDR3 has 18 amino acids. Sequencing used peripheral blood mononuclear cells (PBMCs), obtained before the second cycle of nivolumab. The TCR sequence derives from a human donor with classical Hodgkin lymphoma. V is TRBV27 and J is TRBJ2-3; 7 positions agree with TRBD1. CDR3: CASSVLGGSLSTPDTQYF. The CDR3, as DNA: TGTGCCAGCAGTGTACTAGGGGGCTCCCTATCTACTCCAGATACGCAGTATTTT.